This entry lists 26 T cell receptor beta chains sequenced from one sample in a study of T cells after posttransplantation cyclophosphamide. Method: immunoSEQ multiplex PCR; TCRdb's copy keeps in-frame clones and lacks some. The sample was found to contain almost 35,000 clones, and every one recurs. The material sequenced was PBMCs. The receptors shown here come from a woman aged 45-65 years in good health and a related stem cell transplant donor.

This clone was recorded many times. The CDR3 loop is CASRGSGAGSTDTQYF. The CDR3 DNA reads TGTGCCAGCAGAGGTAGCGGGGCTGGTAGCACAGATACGCAGTATTTT. The V call is TRBV5-4, the J call TRBJ2-3; 8 bases align to TRBD2. The CDR3 contains 16 residues. Germline assignment: CDR1 SGHNT and CDR2 YYREEE (reference sequence). The ends lost 5 bases at V and 0 bases at J; junction bases unmatched: 8.

In its sample, this clone was seen many times. This chain connects TRBV5-1 to TRBJ1-3; TRBD1 agrees at 9 bases. CDR3 length equals 16 residues. CDR1 and CDR2 (germline): SGHRS, YFSETQ. Trimming at V came to 0 bases and at J to 3 bases, leaving 4 bases not matched to a gene. CDR3 residues: CASSLGTGGFGNTIYF. The CDR3 nucleotides are TGCGCCAGCAGCTTGGGCACAGGGGGCTTTGGAAACACCATATATTTT.

This clone came up many times. This sequence joins TRBV5-5 and TRBJ2-7; D might be TRBD2 (6 bases). V lost 4 bases and J 7 bases, leaving 15 bases between the germline ends. The germline CDR1 and CDR2 sequences are SGHKS and YYEKEE (reference sequence). The CDR3 runs 13 residues. The CDR3 is CASSNTPEGEQYF. The CDR3 nucleotides read TGTGCCAGCAGCAATACACCGGAGGGGGAGCAGTACTTC.

This clone has a count of ten or more. The rearrangement uses TRBV12-3 or TRBV12-4 and TRBJ1-5; D gene unclear. CDR3 length: 16 amino acids. V was trimmed by 3 bases and J by 0 bases, leaving 12 bases between them. CDR3 amino acids: CASSLGRTYSNQPQHF. For the CDR3, the DNA is TGTGCCAGCAGTTTGGGCCGAACCTATAGCAATCAGCCCCAGCATTTT.

This clone appeared many times. This chain uses TRBV7-9 with TRBJ1-1, with a possible D match to TRBD1 (5 bases). Germline V gives CDR1 SEHNR, CDR2 FQNEAQ (reference sequence). CDR3 length equals 14 residues. Trimming cost V 7 bases and J 3 bases, with 15 bases left between them. CDR3 in DNA: TGTGCCAGCACCATGCAGGGAGGCTACACTGAAGCTTTCTTT. Its translation is CASTMQGGYTEAFF.

This clone was picked up many times. This chain uses TRBV10-1 with TRBJ2-3; maybe TRBD2 (5 bases). CDR3 length: 14 residues. CDR1 and CDR2 from the germline V gene are WNHNN and SYGVQD (reference sequence). Trimming removed 3 bases from V and 2 bases from J, with 9 bases in between. CDR3 nucleotide sequence: TGCGCCAGCAGTGAAAGGACTGTCACAGATACGCAGTATTTT. It yields the protein CASSERTVTDTQYF.

This clone was observed many times. This chain links TRBV5-1 with TRBJ2-1; 11 nucleotides align to TRBD2. Per the germline V gene, CDR1 is SGHRS and CDR2 is YFSETQ. This CDR3 comprises 15 residues. V shed 7 bases and J 0 bases; nucleotides not matched to a gene: 3. CDR3 in amino acids: CASRLAGGSYNEQFF. The CDR3 coding sequence is TGCGCCAGCCGTCTAGCGGGAGGCTCCTACAATGAGCAGTTCTTC.

The table lists this clone with many counts. This chain uses TRBV12-3 or TRBV12-4 with TRBJ2-1; TRBD2 might be the D (5 bases). This CDR3 is built from 12 residues. Trimming stripped 5 bases from V and 4 bases from J, with 6 bases between. CDR3 protein: CASSTRYNEQFF. The CDR3 coding sequence is TGTGCCAGCAGTACTAGGTACAATGAGCAGTTCTTC.

In its sample, this clone is medium-sized. V and J are TRBV7-9 and TRBJ1-4; 7 bases fit TRBD1. The J segment lost 7 bases and the V segment lost 5 bases, leaving 4 bases of the junction unmatched. CDR1 and CDR2 from the germline V gene are SEHNR and FQNEAQ (reference sequence). This CDR3 has 13 residues. This chain's CDR3 is CASSDRDSEKLFF. In DNA form, the CDR3 reads TGTGCCAGCAGCGACCGGGACAGTGAAAAACTGTTTTTT.

This clone was seen repeatedly, ten times or more. The chain carries TRBV7-8 and TRBJ2-3, with 7 bases identical to TRBD2. After removal of 3 bases from V and 2 bases from J, the junction contained 11 bases not matched to a gene. The length of the CDR3 is 17 residues. CDR1 is SGHVS and CDR2 is FQNEAQ in the germline V gene. The DNA for the CDR3 is TGTGCCAGCAGCTTCCACCGACTAGCTACTTTCACAGATACGCAGTATTTT. Translation gives CASSFHRLATFTDTQYF.

The rearrangement uses TRBV9 and TRBJ2-3; TRBD2 matches 9 bases. V lost 0 bases and J lost 2; bases outside the gene matches: 1. Germline loops: CDR1 SGDLS, CDR2 YYNGEE. The CDR3 is made up of 15 amino acids. CDR3 protein: CASSVASGDTDTQYF. DNA for the CDR3: TGTGCCAGCAGCGTAGCTAGCGGGGACACAGATACGCAGTATTTT.

This clone was counted at least ten times. The chain recombines TRBV4-2 with TRBJ2-1; 8 bases match TRBD2. Germline V gene sequence: CDR1 LGHNA, CDR2 YNFKEQ. The length of the CDR3 is 17 residues. J gave up 1 base and V 0 bases, and 5 bases lay outside the gene matches. The CDR3 loop reads CASSQDKAGGSYNEQFF. The CDR3 bases are TGTGCCAGCAGCCAAGATAAGGCGGGGGGTTCCTACAATGAGCAGTTCTTC.

The chain recombines TRBV9 with TRBJ2-7; 9 nucleotides line up with TRBD1. The germline V gene encodes CDR1 SGDLS and CDR2 YYNGEE. The J segment lost 2 bases and the V segment lost 3 bases, leaving 12 bases of the junction unmatched. This CDR3 has 17 amino acids. The CDR3 loop reads CASSAQVGGQGAYEQYF. DNA for the CDR3: TGTGCCAGCAGCGCCCAAGTGGGGGGACAGGGCGCCTACGAGCAGTACTTC.

This chain connects TRBV30 to TRBJ1-5, with a possible D match to TRBD1 (5 bases). This CDR3 has 14 residues. Germline assignment: CDR1 GTSNPN and CDR2 SVGIG (reference sequence). The germline V and J ends were trimmed by 2 bases and 6 bases, with 14 bases remaining between them. CDR3 sequence: CAWSRGGVGQPQHF. In nucleotides, the CDR3 is TGTGCCTGGAGTCGGGGGGGGGTCGGTCAGCCCCAGCATTTT.

This clone has at least ten counts. The chain is built from TRBV18 and TRBJ1-1, with TRBD1 identical over 8 bases. Germline loops: CDR1 KGHSH, CDR2 LQKENI. The CDR3 has 13 residues. Unmatched junction bases numbered 3, after V lost 6 bases and J lost 3 bases. The CDR3 DNA reads as TGTGCCAGCTCCCAGACAGGGGACACTGAAGCTTTCTTT. Amino acid sequence: CASSQTGDTEAFF.

This clone was seen repeatedly, ten times or more. V usage is TRBV9 and J usage is TRBJ2-7, with 7 bases lining up with TRBD2. The CDR3 runs 14 residues. Germline V gene sequence: CDR1 SGDLS, CDR2 YYNGEE. J was trimmed by 2 bases and V by 3 bases; bases with no gene match: 5. The CDR3 sequence is CASSAGGSTYEQYF. The CDR3 DNA reads as TGTGCCAGCAGCGCGGGGGGTTCTACCTACGAGCAGTACTTC. The full variable domain, with the rest looked up from reference TRBV9 and TRBJ2-7, is DSGVTQTPKHLITATGQRVTLRCSPRSGDLSVYWYQQSLDQGLQFLIQYYNGEERAKGNILERFSAQQFPDLHSELNLSSLELGDSALYFCASSAGGSTYEQYFGPGTRLTVT.

This clone has a count of ten or more. Written as DNA, the CDR3 is TGTGCCAGCGCCGCCCCGGGGTTGAAACTGTTTTTT. Translation gives CASAAPGLKLFF. J is TRBJ1-4 and V is TRBV28; no definite D call. This CDR3 is built from 12 residues. The V end lost 8 bases, the J end lost 11 bases, and 15 bases lay between the germline ends. Per the germline V gene, CDR1 is MDHEN and CDR2 is SYDVKM.

This clone was found many times. The J gene is TRBJ2-7, the V gene TRBV11-2; no clear D gene. The V end was cut by 5 bases, the J end by 2 bases, with 4 bases between. CDR3 length: 11 amino acids. Germline V lookup: CDR1 SGHAT, CDR2 FQNNGV. CDR3 nucleotide sequence: TGTGCCAGCAGCCTTACCTACGAGCAGTACTTC. Its translation is CASSLTYEQYF.

The table lists this clone with many counts. At one end, the junction sequence differs from germline, possibly due to a read error. The rearrangement joins TRBV27 to TRBJ2-7; the D gene is possibly TRBD1 (6 bases). This CDR3 spans 15 amino acids. Germline loops: CDR1 MNHEY, CDR2 SMNVEV (reference sequence). This CDR3 reads CASSFELGNPRGPPF. CDR3 bases: TGTGCCAGCAGTTTTGAGTTGGGAAACCCCAGGGGTCCTCCTTTC.

The sample holds many counts of this clone. This sequence joins TRBV5-4 and TRBJ1-2; 9 nucleotides line up with TRBD1. With V trimmed by 4 bases and J by 13 bases, 11 bases remained unmatched. CDR3 size: 13 residues. Germline V CDR1 and CDR2: SGHNT, YYREEE (reference sequence). This CDR3 reads CASSAGTGQGSTF. CDR3 bases: TGTGCCAGCAGCGCCGGGACAGGGCAAGGAAGCACCTTC.

This clone has a count of ten or more. This sequence joins TRBV28 and TRBJ2-1; D not resolved. The germline CDR1 and CDR2 sequences are MDHEN and SYDVKM. The CDR3 spans 13 residues. Trimming cost V 5 bases and J 4 bases, with 9 bases left between them. The DNA of the CDR3 is TGTGCCAGCAGTCAAGACATGTACAATGAGCAGTTCTTC. Amino acid sequence: CASSQDMYNEQFF.

This clone was observed at least ten times. The chain employs TRBV6-5 and TRBJ1-2; D remains ambiguous. This CDR3 contains 14 residues. The germline V and J ends were trimmed by 0 bases and 4 bases, with 9 bases remaining between them. CDR1 MNHEY and CDR2 SVGAGI come from the germline V gene. CDR3 sequence reads: CASSYSSTSYGYTF. The DNA of the CDR3 is TGTGCCAGCAGTTACTCGAGCACGAGCTATGGCTACACCTTC.

In this sample, this clone turned up many times. This chain uses TRBV4-1 with TRBJ1-1; TRBD1 is a possible D gene (5 bases). The V gene's germline CDR1 is MGHRA and CDR2 YSYEKL. CDR3 size: 14 residues. V was clipped by 3 bases and J by 0 bases, with 8 bases between them. The CDR3 here is CASSHGGLNTEAFF. CDR3 nucleotides: TGCGCCAGCAGCCACGGGGGGTTGAACACTGAAGCTTTCTTT.

This clone was seen repeatedly, ten times or more. V usage is TRBV9 and J usage is TRBJ1-5; D might be TRBD1 (6 bases). V dropped 0 bases and J dropped 5 bases, with 12 bases sitting between them. The CDR3 contains 15 residues. Per the germline V gene, CDR1 is SGDLS and CDR2 is YYNGEE. The CDR3 sequence: CASSVGTVGYQPQHF. The CDR3 DNA follows: TGTGCCAGCAGCGTAGGGACAGTAGGATATCAGCCCCAGCATTTT.

In this sample, this clone turned up many times. V gene TRBV6-5 combines with J gene TRBJ2-1; TRBD2 is a possible D gene (5 bases). Deletions cut 1 base from V and 9 bases from J, with 16 bases between. The germline V gene encodes CDR1 MNHEY and CDR2 SVGAGI. The CDR3 spans 15 residues. CDR3 protein: CASSYFAGPTGEQFF. CDR3 DNA sequence: TGTGCCAGCAGTTACTTTGCGGGCCCTACTGGTGAGCAGTTCTTC.

This rearrangement joins TRBV5-1 to TRBJ1-1; D not certain. Deletions cut 3 bases from V and 4 bases from J, with 13 bases between. The CDR3 is 14 residues long. Germline V gene data show CDR1 as SGHRS and CDR2 as YFSETQ. This CDR3 is CASSWSGLITEAFF. As DNA, the CDR3 is TGCGCCAGCAGCTGGTCAGGCCTGATCACTGAAGCTTTCTTT. Based on the CDR3 plus reference TRBV5-1 and TRBJ1-1, the full variable domain is KAGVTQTPRYLIKTRGQQVTLSCSPISGHRSVSWYQQTPGQGLQFLFEYFSETQRNKGNFPGRFSGRQFSNSRSEMNVSTLELGDSALYLCASSWSGLITEAFFGQGTRLTVV.